This paragraph covers one T cell receptor beta chain sequence. These data originate in a study of T-cell memory formation after mild COVID-19. TCRdb re-called the 5' RACE reads with MiXCR, one entry per CDR3 protein. The data hold about 560,000 distinct CDR3 sequences, with 17% observed a single time. The CDR3 length is 15 residues. Germline-derived CDR1 and CDR2 are SGHNT and YYREEE (reference sequence). Trimming cost V 0 bases and J 7 bases; bases outside gene matches: 4. The receptor comes from an adult woman who had mild COVID-19 (a few samples of this study predate the infection). Cell type and time point are not known. The chain links TRBV5-4 to TRBJ2-1, with TRBD1 matching over 10 bases. Sequenced: PBMCs or a T cell subset sorted from them (not recorded which). The CDR3 region is CASSLETGGWNEQFF. The CDR3 DNA follows: TGTGCCAGCAGCTTGGAGACAGGGGGCTGGAATGAGCAGTTCTTC.